Presented here are 27 T cell receptor beta chains from one specimen sequenced in a study of blood T cell repertoires in COVID-19 (TCRdb year 2020). Receptor amplification or capture employed the immunoSEQ multiplex PCR assay. In its TCRdb copy, this immuneACCESS table keeps in-frame sequences only and misses some clones. Where compared with another copy, unresolved V genes explain less than half of these, and the others have no known cause. The sample includes about 93,000 clones, with roughly 90% observed a single time. The ten largest make up around 1.5% of the sample. The material sequenced was peripheral blood. Receptor source: a human donor with active COVID-19. The donor label of this sample is uncertain.

The chain carries TRBV4-3 and TRBJ1-6; D is uncertain. Trimming pared 2 bases from V and 11 bases from J, leaving 16 bases between. This CDR3 comprises 15 residues. Germline loops: CDR1 LGHNA, CDR2 YSLEER. CDR3 sequence: CASSQRLEVGAPLHF. Written as DNA, the CDR3 is TGCGCCAGCAGCCAACGTTTGGAGGTTGGAGCACCCCTCCACTTT.

The chain recombines TRBV3-1 (or the pseudogene TRBV3-2) with TRBJ1-2, with TRBD1 identical over 7 bases. V was clipped by 4 bases and J by 7 bases; unmatched bases: 9. This CDR3 comprises 14 residues. Germline CDR1 reads LGHDT; CDR2 reads YNNKEL (reference sequence). DNA for the CDR3: TGTGCCAGCAGCCTAGGCAGGGGGTATATTGGCTACACCTTC. This translates into CASSLGRGYIGYTF.

V and J are TRBV18 and TRBJ1-6, with unresolved D. The CDR3 covers 15 residues. V was shortened by 6 bases and J by 7 bases, with 16 bases between the two germline ends. Germline CDR1 reads KGHSH; CDR2 reads LQKENI. This chain's CDR3 is CASSPLEGGNSPLHF. The DNA for the CDR3 is TGTGCCAGCTCGCCGCTAGAAGGAGGAAATTCACCCCTCCACTTT.

The chain has TRBV7-2 and TRBJ2-7; D is possibly TRBD1 (6 bases). This CDR3 is 13 amino acids long. CDR1 is SGHTA, CDR2 FQGNSA, per germline. V gave up 1 base and J gave up 6 bases, with 10 bases separating them. The chain's CDR3 is CASSLGGGREQYF. The CDR3, as DNA: TGTGCCAGCAGCTTAGGTGGGGGCCGCGAGCAGTACTTC. The whole variable domain, remainder taken from reference TRBV7-2 and TRBJ2-7, is GAGVSQSPSNKVTEKGKDVELRCDPISGHTALYWYRQSLGQGLEFLIYFQGNSAPDKSGLPSDRFSAERTGGSVSTLTIQRTQQEDSAVYLCASSLGGGREQYFGPGTRLTVT.

This clone was seen a handful of times. The chain couples TRBV29-1 to TRBJ2-1; TRBD2 agrees at 9 bases. The V gene's germline CDR1 is SQVTM and CDR2 ANQGSEA. The CDR3 covers 15 residues. After removal of 7 bases from V and 0 bases from J, the junction contained 7 bases not matched to a gene. DNA of the CDR3: TGCAGCGCTATTAGCGGGGGCCGCTCCTACAATGAGCAGTTCTTC. This gives the protein CSAISGGRSYNEQFF.

This clone appeared a single time. The genes are TRBV7-9 and TRBJ1-3; D is unclear. The CDR3 length is 16 residues. Germline values: CDR1 SEHNR, CDR2 FQNEAQ (reference sequence). Between the trimmed V and J ends, which lost 1 base and 0 bases, there was a span of 10 bases. CDR3 nucleotide sequence: TGTGCCAGCAGCTTAGATGGCCATATCTCTGGAAACACCATATATTTT. It codes for CASSLDGHISGNTIYF. Full variable domain (remainder filled in from reference TRBV7-9 and TRBJ1-3): DTGVSQNPRHKITKRGQNVTFRCDPISEHNRLYWYRQTLGQGPEFLTYFQNEAQLEKSRLLSDRFSAERPKGSFSTLEIQRTEQGDSAMYLCASSLDGHISGNTIYFGEGSWLTVV.

The chain carries TRBV9 and TRBJ1-3; D is unresolved. CDR3 length: 15 amino acids. Germline-derived CDR1 and CDR2 are SGDLS and YYNGEE. V was shortened by 0 bases and J by 4 bases, with 11 bases between the two germline ends. CDR3 loop: CASSVDAPGGNTIYF. DNA of the CDR3: TGTGCCAGCAGCGTAGATGCTCCCGGGGGAAACACCATATATTTT.

The gene calls are TRBV5-6 and TRBJ2-1; 7 bases fit TRBD1. Trimming took 1 base from V and 1 from J; bases not matched to a gene: 2. Germline lookup yields CDR1 SGHDT and CDR2 YYEEEE. This CDR3 region has 15 residues. For the CDR3, the DNA is TGTGCCAGCAGCTTGCCACAGGGGTCCTACAATGAGCAGTTCTTC. It codes for CASSLPQGSYNEQFF.

This clone was seen only once. The chain is built from TRBV4-1 and TRBJ1-2, with 7 positions matching TRBD1. The CDR3 spans 15 residues. The V segment lost 6 bases and the J segment 4 bases; nucleotides outside the gene matches: 11. CDR1 is MGHRA, CDR2 YSYEKL, per germline. CDR3 DNA: TGCGCCAGCAGAAAAACAGGGGTCGGAGGCTATGGCTACACCTTC. Translating gives CASRKTGVGGYGYTF.

The V call is TRBV7-2, the J call TRBJ2-3, with 12 bases that match TRBD2. J gave up 2 bases and V 9 bases, and 3 bases lay outside the gene matches. This CDR3 spans 14 amino acids. Germline CDR1 SGHTA, CDR2 FQGNSA. In DNA form, the CDR3 reads TGTGCCAGTAGACTAGCGGGGGACACAGATACGCAGTATTTT. Translation: CASRLAGDTDTQYF.

This chain connects TRBV11-2 to TRBJ2-7; 8 nucleotides line up with TRBD1. The CDR3 is 14 residues long. Unmatched junction bases numbered 4, after V lost 1 base and J lost 5 bases. Germline CDR1 and CDR2: SGHAT and FQNNGV. CDR3 loop: CASSLGTGLNEQYF. The CDR3 DNA sequence: TGTGCCAGCAGCTTAGGGACAGGGTTGAACGAGCAGTACTTC.

The gene calls are TRBV5-4 and TRBJ2-2; 9 bases are a match to TRBD1. This CDR3 spans 16 amino acids. V dropped 4 bases and J dropped 5; count of bases not matched to a gene: 9. Germline assignment: CDR1 SGHNT and CDR2 YYREEE (reference sequence). DNA of the CDR3: TGTGCCAGCAGCCCAACTACAGGGGGCTTTACCGGGGAGCTGTTTTTT. Its protein product is CASSPTTGGFTGELFF.

This chain connects TRBV3-1 (or the pseudogene TRBV3-2) to TRBJ2-7, with a possible D match to TRBD2 (6 bases). V gave up 0 bases and J gave up 11 bases, with 14 bases separating them. The CDR3 extends over 13 amino acids. The germline V gene has CDR1 LGHDT and CDR2 YNNKEL (reference sequence). CDR3 sequence (DNA): TGTGCCAGCAGCCAAGATCGGAGGGGAAAGGAGTACTTC. Protein product: CASSQDRRGKEYF.

V is TRBV5-4 and J is TRBJ1-1; D is perhaps TRBD1 (5 bases). V dropped 3 bases and J dropped 0 bases, with 9 bases sitting between them. Germline CDR1 is SGHNT and CDR2 is YYREEE (reference sequence). This CDR3 contains 14 residues. The CDR3 protein is CASSSPGVNTEAFF. CDR3 DNA: TGTGCCAGCAGCTCTCCGGGGGTGAACACTGAAGCTTTCTTT.

The V call is TRBV5-4, the J call TRBJ1-1; the match to TRBD1 covers 8 bases. CDR3 length: 14 amino acids. In germline, CDR1 is SGHNT, CDR2 YYREEE (reference sequence). V lost 5 bases to trimming and J lost 6 bases; unmatched junction nucleotides: 9. CDR3 nucleotides: TGTGCCAGCAGACGAGACAGGGGTAGGGCTGAAGCTTTCTTT. Its protein product is CASRRDRGRAEAFF.

The V call is TRBV12-3 or TRBV12-4, the J call TRBJ1-1, with D possibly TRBD1 on 5 matching bases. V lost 7 bases and J lost 3, with 9 bases in between. The CDR3 runs to 12 residues. The DNA of the CDR3 is TGTGCCAGCAATCCAGGGTACACTGAAGCTTTCTTT. The encoded protein is CASNPGYTEAFF.

This chain connects TRBV9 to TRBJ2-7; possibly TRBD2 for D (5 bases). The CDR3 is made up of 12 amino acids. V lost 0 bases, J lost 5 bases, and 6 bases lay in between. Germline assignment: CDR1 SGDLS and CDR2 YYNGEE. For the CDR3, the DNA is TGTGCCAGCAGCGTAGCCGGGAACGAGCAGTACTTC. Translated: CASSVAGNEQYF. Full variable domain (remainder filled in from reference TRBV9 and TRBJ2-7): DSGVTQTPKHLITATGQRVTLRCSPRSGDLSVYWYQQSLDQGLQFLIQYYNGEERAKGNILERFSAQQFPDLHSELNLSSLELGDSALYFCASSVAGNEQYFGPGTRLTVT.

J is TRBJ1-2 and V is TRBV28, with 8 bases that match TRBD1. Germline V CDR1 and CDR2: MDHEN, SYDVKM. The CDR3 runs to 12 residues. V lost 7 bases to trimming and J lost 8 bases; unmatched junction nucleotides: 6. The CDR3 nucleotides read TGTGCCAGCACCCCGGACAGGGTCGGCTACACCTTC. Translated, it gives CASTPDRVGYTF.

This clone has just one count. The rearrangement uses TRBV6-6 and TRBJ2-2, with TRBD1 matching over 7 bases. This CDR3 region has 16 residues. CDR1 is MNHNY, CDR2 SVGAGI, per germline (reference sequence). V shed 5 bases, J shed 5 bases, and the junction held 11 bases outside the gene matches. DNA of the CDR3: TGTGCCAGCAGTCCCACAGGGGTACGTTCGACCGGGGAGCTGTTTTTT. Its protein product is CASSPTGVRSTGELFF.

This clone appeared once. The rearrangement joins TRBV15 to TRBJ1-1, with D possibly TRBD1 on 5 matching bases. CDR3 length: 14 amino acids. Germline-derived CDR1 and CDR2 are LNHNV and YYDKDF (reference sequence). Between the trimmed V and J ends, which lost 5 bases and 2 bases, there was a span of 12 bases. The CDR3 nucleotides are TGTGCCACCAGCGGGGGGGGATTAAACACTGAAGCTTTCTTT. Translation gives CATSGGGLNTEAFF.

The chain joins TRBV6-2 or TRBV6-3 to TRBJ2-7; 7 bases match TRBD2. V trimming: 2 bases; J trimming: 5 bases; junction bases outside the gene matches: 0. CDR1 is MNHEY and CDR2 is SVGEGT in the germline V gene. The CDR3 has 12 amino acids. In nucleotides, the CDR3 is TGTGCCAGCAGTTACGGGAGGGACGAGCAGTACTTC. Its protein is CASSYGRDEQYF.

This rearrangement joins TRBV5-3 to TRBJ1-2; D is possibly TRBD1 (5 bases). TRBV5-3 is an ORF, and what it does is uncertain. V was pared by 4 bases and J by 10 bases, with 14 bases between. This CDR3 has 12 residues. The CDR3 protein is CARSLRQPFYTF. The CDR3 coding sequence is TGTGCCAGAAGCCTTCGACAGCCATTCTACACCTTC.

This clone showed up just once. The V gene is TRBV6-6, the J gene TRBJ2-7; D is perhaps TRBD2 (6 bases). Germline values: CDR1 MNHNY, CDR2 SVGAGI (reference sequence). The CDR3 has 15 amino acids. V lost 2 bases and J lost 2, with 13 bases in between. CDR3 sequence reads: CASSYLSGATYEQYF. The CDR3 DNA is TGTGCCAGCAGTTACCTCTCGGGAGCGACCTACGAGCAGTACTTC.

The rearrangement joins TRBV7-9 to TRBJ1-1; D uncertain. Trimming pared 5 bases from V and 1 base from J, leaving 11 bases between. Germline CDR1 and CDR2: SEHNR and FQNEAQ (reference sequence). This CDR3 is built from 14 residues. The CDR3 loop is CASSQVNPNTEAFF. The CDR3 DNA reads as TGTGCCAGCAGCCAGGTCAACCCGAACACTGAAGCTTTCTTT.

The chain recombines TRBV3-1 (or the pseudogene TRBV3-2) with TRBJ2-6; D is perhaps TRBD2 (5 bases). Per germline, CDR1 LGHDT and CDR2 YNNKEL (reference sequence). The CDR3 has 20 residues. Trimming removed 0 bases at V and 4 bases at J, with 22 bases between. CDR3 loop: CASSQERFRPGESGANVLTF. The CDR3 region has the DNA TGTGCCAGCAGCCAAGAAAGGTTCCGGCCTGGGGAGTCCGGGGCCAACGTCCTGACTTTC.

This clone came up once. The chain employs TRBV12-5 and TRBJ2-3; 9 nucleotides align to TRBD2. After removal of 4 bases from V and 0 bases from J, the junction contained 14 bases not matched to a gene. The CDR3 is made up of 19 amino acids. CDR1 and CDR2 from the germline V gene are LGHNT and FRNRAP. CDR3 amino acids: CASGSHSGGTSYSTDTQYF. The CDR3, as DNA: TGTGCTAGTGGTTCCCACAGCGGGGGGACATCTTATAGCACAGATACGCAGTATTTT.

The chain employs TRBV9 and TRBJ2-1; 7 bases match TRBD1. Germline V gene lookup returns CDR1 SGDLS and CDR2 YYNGEE. CDR3 length: 15 residues. V lost 4 bases, J lost 3 bases, and 7 bases stayed unmatched. The CDR3: CASSPMGQNYNEQFF. In nucleotides, the CDR3 is TGTGCCAGCAGCCCCATGGGACAGAACTACAATGAGCAGTTCTTC.